Detailed here is one TCR beta chain. Its specificity is not known. This sample is drawn from a study of regulatory T cells. Notes on the study in general: In patients, unique TRB V-J pairs were restricted and V/J usage skewed, especially in Tregs. In CD3G-deficient patients, conventional CD4+ T cells were enriched for hydrophobic CDR3 residues at positions 6 and 7.

All CD3G-deficient patients showed autoimmunity, more severe in two. At testing, patients were 2 to 39 years old, with reduced naive and increased memory T-cell proportions. Amplification used 52 TRBV primers and 13 TRBJ primers. Sequenced by immunoSEQ multiplex PCR; TCRdb stores in-frame clones only, minus some. The profile shows almost 30,000 clones, 85% to 95% of them singletons. Sequenced input: conventional CD4+ T cells sorted from blood. The receptor was isolated from a person aged 18 to 30 with CD3G deficiency.

CDR3 sequence: CASSLDSYNEQFF. The CDR3 region has the DNA TGCGCCAGCAGCTTAGACAGTTACAATGAGCAGTTCTTC. The chain has TRBV5-1 and TRBJ2-1; maybe TRBD1 (5 bases). CDR1 and CDR2 from the germline V gene are SGHRS and YFSETQ. V shed 2 bases and J shed 4 bases, with 7 bases lying between them. The CDR3 runs 13 residues. Full variable domain (missing parts from reference TRBV5-1 and TRBJ2-1): KAGVTQTPRYLIKTRGQQVTLSCSPISGHRSVSWYQQTPGQGLQFLFEYFSETQRNKGNFPGRFSGRQFSNSRSEMNVSTLELGDSALYLCASSLDSYNEQFFGPGTRLTVL.